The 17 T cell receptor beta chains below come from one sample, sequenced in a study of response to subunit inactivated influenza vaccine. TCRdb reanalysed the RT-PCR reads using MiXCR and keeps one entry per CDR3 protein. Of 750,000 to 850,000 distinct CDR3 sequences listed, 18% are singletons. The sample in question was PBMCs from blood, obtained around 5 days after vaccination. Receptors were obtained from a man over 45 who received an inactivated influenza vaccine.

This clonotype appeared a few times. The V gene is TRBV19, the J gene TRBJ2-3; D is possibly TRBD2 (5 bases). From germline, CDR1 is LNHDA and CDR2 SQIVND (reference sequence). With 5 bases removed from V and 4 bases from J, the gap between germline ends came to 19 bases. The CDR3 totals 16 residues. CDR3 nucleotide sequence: TGTGCCAGTAGTCGGGGTTTGGCAACGCAGCCAGATACGCAGTATTTT. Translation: CASSRGLATQPDTQYF.

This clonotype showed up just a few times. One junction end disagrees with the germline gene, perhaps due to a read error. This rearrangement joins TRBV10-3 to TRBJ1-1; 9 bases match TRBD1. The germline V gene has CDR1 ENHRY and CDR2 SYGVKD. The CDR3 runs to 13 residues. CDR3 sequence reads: CAVRTGADTEAFF. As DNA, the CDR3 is TGTGCCGTCAGGACAGGGGCGGACACTGAAGCTTTCTTT.

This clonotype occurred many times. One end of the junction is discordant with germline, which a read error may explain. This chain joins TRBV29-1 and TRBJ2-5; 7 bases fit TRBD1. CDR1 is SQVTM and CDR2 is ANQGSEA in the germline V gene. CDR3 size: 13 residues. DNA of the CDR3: TGCAGCGTTGTGGACAGGTTGTTAGAGGCCCAGTACTTC. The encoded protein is CSVVDRLLEAQYF.

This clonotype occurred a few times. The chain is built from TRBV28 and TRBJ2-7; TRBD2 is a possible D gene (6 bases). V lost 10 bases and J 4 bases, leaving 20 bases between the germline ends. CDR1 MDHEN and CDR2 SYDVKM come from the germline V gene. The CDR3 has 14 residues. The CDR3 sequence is CATHGGGLRYEQYF. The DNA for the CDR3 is TGTGCCACCCATGGGGGAGGACTTCGATACGAGCAGTACTTC.

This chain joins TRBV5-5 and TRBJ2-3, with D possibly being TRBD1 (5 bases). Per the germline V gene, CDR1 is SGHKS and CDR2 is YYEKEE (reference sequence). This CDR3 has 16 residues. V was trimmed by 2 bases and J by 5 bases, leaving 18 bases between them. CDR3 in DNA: TGTGCCAGCAGCTTCACCGGCGGCAGGGTTCGAGATACGCAGTATTTT. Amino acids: CASSFTGGRVRDTQYF.

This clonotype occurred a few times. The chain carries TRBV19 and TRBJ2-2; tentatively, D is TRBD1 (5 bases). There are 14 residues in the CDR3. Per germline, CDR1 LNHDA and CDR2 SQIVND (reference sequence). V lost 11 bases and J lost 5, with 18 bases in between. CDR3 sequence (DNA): TGTGCCGCTCGACAGAGTGGCGGAACCGGGGAGCTGTTTTTT. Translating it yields CAARQSGGTGELFF.

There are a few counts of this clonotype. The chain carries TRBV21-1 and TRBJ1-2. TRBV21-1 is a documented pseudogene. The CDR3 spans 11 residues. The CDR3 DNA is TGTGCCAGCAGCAAAGCATTGAGGGGCCCCTTC. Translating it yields CASSKALRGPF.

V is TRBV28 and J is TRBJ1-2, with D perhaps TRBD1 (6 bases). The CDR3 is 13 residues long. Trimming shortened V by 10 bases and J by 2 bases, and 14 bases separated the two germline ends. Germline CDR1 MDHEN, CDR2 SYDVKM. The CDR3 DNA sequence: TGTGCCATTGATACAGGGACCAACTATGGCTACACCTTC. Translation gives CAIDTGTNYGYTF.

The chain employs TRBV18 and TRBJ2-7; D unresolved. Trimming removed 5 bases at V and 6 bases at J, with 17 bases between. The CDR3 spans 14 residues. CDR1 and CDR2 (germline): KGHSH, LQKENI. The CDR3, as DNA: TGTGCCAGCTCAGAAGTACTGCGGTCTGGCGAGCAGTACTTC. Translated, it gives CASSEVLRSGEQYF.

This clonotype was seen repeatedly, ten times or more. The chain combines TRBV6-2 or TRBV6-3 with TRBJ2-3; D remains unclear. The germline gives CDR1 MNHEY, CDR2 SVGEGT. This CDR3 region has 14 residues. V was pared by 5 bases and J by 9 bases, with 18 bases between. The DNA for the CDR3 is TGTGCCAGCAGTCGACCATCCGGCCAGTGGACGCAGTATTTT. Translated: CASSRPSGQWTQYF.

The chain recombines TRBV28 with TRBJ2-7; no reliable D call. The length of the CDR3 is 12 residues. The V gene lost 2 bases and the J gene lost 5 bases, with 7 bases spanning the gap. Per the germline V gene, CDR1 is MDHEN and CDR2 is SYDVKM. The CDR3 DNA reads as TGTGCCAGCAGTTTACCGGACGACGAGCAGTACTTC. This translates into CASSLPDDEQYF.

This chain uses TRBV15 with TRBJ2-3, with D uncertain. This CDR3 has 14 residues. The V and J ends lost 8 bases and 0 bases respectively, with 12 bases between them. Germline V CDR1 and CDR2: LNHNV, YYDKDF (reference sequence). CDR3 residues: CATSIGSSTDTQYF. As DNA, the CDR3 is TGTGCCACCTCCATAGGCTCAAGCACAGATACGCAGTATTTT.

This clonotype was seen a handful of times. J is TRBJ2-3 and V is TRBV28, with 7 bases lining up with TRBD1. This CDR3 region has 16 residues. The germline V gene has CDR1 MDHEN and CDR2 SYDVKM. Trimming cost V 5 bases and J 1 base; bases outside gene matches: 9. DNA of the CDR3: TGTGCCAGCAGTCCCGGGACAGCTAGCCGCACAGATACGCAGTATTTT. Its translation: CASSPGTASRTDTQYF.

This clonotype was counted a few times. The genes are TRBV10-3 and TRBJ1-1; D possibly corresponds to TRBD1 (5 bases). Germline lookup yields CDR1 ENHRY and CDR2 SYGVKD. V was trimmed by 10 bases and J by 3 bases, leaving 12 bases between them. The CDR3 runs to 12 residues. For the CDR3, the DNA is TGTGCCACCCTGGGGACGGACACTGAAGCTTTCTTT. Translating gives CATLGTDTEAFF.

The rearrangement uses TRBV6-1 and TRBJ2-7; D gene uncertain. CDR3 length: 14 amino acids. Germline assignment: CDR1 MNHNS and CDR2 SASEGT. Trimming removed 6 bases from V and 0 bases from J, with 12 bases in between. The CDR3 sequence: CASRLTRSSYEQYF. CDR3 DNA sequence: TGTGCCAGCAGGTTGACGAGGAGCTCCTACGAGCAGTACTTC.

The CDR3 DNA reads TGTGCCAGCAGGGACCGGGACAGGGGCTACGAGCAGTACTTC. Amino acids: CASRDRDRGYEQYF. J is TRBJ2-7 and V is TRBV6-1; 10 bases agree with TRBD1. Germline CDR1 is MNHNS and CDR2 is SASEGT. After removal of 6 bases from V and 3 bases from J, the junction contained 5 bases not matched to a gene. There are 14 residues in the CDR3.

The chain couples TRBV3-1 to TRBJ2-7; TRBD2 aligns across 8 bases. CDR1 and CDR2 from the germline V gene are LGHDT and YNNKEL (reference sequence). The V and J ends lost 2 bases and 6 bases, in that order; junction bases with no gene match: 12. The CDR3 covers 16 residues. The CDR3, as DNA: TGTGCCAGCAGCCAAACAGCGGGAGTGGGTCTAGGCGAGCAGTACTTC. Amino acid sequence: CASSQTAGVGLGEQYF.